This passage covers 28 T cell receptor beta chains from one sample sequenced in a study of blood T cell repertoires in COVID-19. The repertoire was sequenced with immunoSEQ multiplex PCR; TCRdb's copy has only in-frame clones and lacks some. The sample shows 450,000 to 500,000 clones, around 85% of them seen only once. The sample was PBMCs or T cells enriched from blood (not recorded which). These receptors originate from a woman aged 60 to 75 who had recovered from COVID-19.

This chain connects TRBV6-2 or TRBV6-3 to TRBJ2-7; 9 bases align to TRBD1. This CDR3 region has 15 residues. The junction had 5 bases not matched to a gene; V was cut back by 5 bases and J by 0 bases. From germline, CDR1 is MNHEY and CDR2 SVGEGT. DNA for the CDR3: TGTGCCAGCAGTCCCGGGACAGGGTTCTCCTACGAGCAGTACGTC. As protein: CASSPGTGFSYEQYV.

The CDR3 DNA is TGTGCCACCGACGCGGGGGACATCACAGATACGCAGTATTTT. It translates to CATDAGDITDTQYF. The V and J genes are TRBV24-1 and TRBJ2-3; tentatively, D is TRBD2 (7 bases). V lost 9 bases and J 2 bases, leaving 14 bases between the germline ends. The germline CDR1 and CDR2 sequences are KGHDR and SFDVKD. CDR3 size: 14 residues.

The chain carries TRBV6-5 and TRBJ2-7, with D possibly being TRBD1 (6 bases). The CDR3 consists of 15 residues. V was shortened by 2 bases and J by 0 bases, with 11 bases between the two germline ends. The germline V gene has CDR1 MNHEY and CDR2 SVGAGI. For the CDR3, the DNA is TGTGCCAGCAGTTACAAGGCAGGGGTCTCCTACGAGCAGTACGTC. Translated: CASSYKAGVSYEQYV.

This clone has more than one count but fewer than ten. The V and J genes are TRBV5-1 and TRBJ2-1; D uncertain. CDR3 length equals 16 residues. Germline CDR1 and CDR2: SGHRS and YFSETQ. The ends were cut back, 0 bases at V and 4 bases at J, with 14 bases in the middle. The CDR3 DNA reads TGCGCCAGCAGCTTGGGAAGTGGGCCATTTTACAATGAGCAGTTCTTC. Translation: CASSLGSGPFYNEQFF.

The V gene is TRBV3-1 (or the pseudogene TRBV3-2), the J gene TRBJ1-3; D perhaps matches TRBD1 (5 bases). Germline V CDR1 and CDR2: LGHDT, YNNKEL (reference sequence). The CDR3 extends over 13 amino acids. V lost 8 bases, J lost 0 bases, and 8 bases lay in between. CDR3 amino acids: CASRQSSGNTIYF. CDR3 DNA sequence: TGTGCCAGCCGACAGTCCTCTGGAAACACCATATATTTT.

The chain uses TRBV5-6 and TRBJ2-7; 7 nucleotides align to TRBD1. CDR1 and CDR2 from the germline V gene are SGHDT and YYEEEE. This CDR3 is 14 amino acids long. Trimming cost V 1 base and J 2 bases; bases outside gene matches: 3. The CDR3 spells CASSLTGDTYEQYF. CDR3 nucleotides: TGTGCCAGCAGCTTGACAGGGGACACCTACGAGCAGTACTTC.

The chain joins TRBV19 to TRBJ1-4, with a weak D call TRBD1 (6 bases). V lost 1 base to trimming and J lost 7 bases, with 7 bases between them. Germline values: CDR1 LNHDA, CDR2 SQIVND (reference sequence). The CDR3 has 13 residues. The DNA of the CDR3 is TGTGCCAGTAGTATAGCAGGGGCTGAAAAACTGTTTTTT. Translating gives CASSIAGAEKLFF. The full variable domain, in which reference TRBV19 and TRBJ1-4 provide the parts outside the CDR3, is DGGITQSPKYLFRKEGQNVTLSCEQNLNHDAMYWYRQDPGQGLRLIYYSQIVNDFQKGDIAEGYSVSREKKESFPLTVTSAQKNPTAFYLCASSIAGAEKLFFGSGTQLSVL.

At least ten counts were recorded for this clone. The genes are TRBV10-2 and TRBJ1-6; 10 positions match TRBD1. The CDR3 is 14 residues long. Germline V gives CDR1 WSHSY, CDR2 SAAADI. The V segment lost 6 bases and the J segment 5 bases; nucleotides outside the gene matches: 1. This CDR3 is CASSGQGDNSPLHF. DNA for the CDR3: TGCGCCAGCAGCGGACAGGGGGATAATTCACCCCTCCACTTT.

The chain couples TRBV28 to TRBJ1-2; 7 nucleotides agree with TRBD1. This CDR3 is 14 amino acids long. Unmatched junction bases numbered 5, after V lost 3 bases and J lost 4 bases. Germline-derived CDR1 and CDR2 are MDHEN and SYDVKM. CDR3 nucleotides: TGTGCCAGCAGTTTTGGGGACAGCGGCTATGGCTACACCTTC. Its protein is CASSFGDSGYGYTF.

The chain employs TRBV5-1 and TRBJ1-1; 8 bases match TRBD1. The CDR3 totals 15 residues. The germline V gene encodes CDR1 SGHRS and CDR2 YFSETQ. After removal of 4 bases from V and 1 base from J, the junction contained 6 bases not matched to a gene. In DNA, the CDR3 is TGCGCCAGCAGCCAAAGGACAGGGAGGAACACTGAAGCTTTCTTT. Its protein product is CASSQRTGRNTEAFF.

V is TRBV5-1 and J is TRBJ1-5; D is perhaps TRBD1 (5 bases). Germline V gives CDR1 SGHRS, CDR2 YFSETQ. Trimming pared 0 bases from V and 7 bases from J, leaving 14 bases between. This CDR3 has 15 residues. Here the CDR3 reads CASSLGPGYEQPQHF. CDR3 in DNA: TGCGCCAGCAGCTTGGGGCCAGGGTACGAACAGCCCCAGCATTTT.

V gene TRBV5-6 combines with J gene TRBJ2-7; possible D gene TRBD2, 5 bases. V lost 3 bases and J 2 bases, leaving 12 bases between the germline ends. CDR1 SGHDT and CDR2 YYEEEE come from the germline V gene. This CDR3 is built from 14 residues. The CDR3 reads CASSWSGSTYEQYF. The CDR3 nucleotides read TGTGCCAGCAGCTGGTCGGGGTCCACCTACGAGCAGTACTTC.

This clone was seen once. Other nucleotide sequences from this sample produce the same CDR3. The CDR3 spells CASRGTGGYEQYV. DNA for the CDR3: TGTGCCAGCAGGGGAACAGGGGGCTACGAGCAGTACGTC. The chain employs TRBV6-5 and TRBJ2-7, with 8 bases identical to TRBD1. Germline CDR1 and CDR2: MNHEY and SVGAGI. V shed 6 bases and J 3 bases; nucleotides not matched to a gene: 4. This CDR3 is 13 amino acids long.

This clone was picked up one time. CDR3 DNA sequence: TGTGCCAGCAGTTCCGTTCCCACCGGGGAGCTGTTTTTT. Its translation: CASSSVPTGELFF. The chain recombines TRBV12-3 or TRBV12-4 with TRBJ2-2; D gene unclear. V lost 4 bases and J 4 bases, leaving 7 bases between the germline ends. The CDR3 is made up of 13 amino acids.

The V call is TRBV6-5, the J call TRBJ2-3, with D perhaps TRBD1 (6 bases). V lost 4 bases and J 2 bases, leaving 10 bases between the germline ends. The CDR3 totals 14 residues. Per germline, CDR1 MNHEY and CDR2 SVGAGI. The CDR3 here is CASSSDSPTDTQYF. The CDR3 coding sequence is TGTGCCAGCAGTTCGGACAGCCCCACAGATACGCAGTATTTT.

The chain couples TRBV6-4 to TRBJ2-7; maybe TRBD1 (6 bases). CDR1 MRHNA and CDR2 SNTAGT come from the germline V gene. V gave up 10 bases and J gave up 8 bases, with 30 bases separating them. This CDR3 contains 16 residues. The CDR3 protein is CATSNKPTGDLDKQYF. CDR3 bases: TGTGCCACCTCAAACAAACCGACAGGAGACTTGGACAAGCAGTACTTC.

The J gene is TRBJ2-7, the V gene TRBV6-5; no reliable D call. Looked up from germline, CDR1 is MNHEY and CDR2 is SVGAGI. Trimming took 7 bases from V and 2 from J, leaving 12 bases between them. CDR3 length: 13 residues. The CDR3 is CASKTPVTYEQYF. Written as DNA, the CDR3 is TGTGCCAGCAAAACACCCGTCACCTACGAGCAGTACTTC.

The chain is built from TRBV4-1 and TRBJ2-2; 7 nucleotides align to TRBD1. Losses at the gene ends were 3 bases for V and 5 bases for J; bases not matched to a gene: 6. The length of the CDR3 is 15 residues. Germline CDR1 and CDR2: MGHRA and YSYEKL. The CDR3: CASSQSDRVTGELFF. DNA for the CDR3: TGCGCCAGCAGCCAGTCCGACAGGGTGACCGGGGAGCTGTTTTTT.

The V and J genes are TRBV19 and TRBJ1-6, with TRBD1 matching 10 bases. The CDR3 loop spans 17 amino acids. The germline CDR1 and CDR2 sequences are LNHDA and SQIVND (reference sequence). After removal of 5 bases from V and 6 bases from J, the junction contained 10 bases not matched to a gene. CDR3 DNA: TGTGCCAGTAGTCCCACTTTGACAGGGGGCCGTAATTCACCCCTCCACTTT. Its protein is CASSPTLTGGRNSPLHF.

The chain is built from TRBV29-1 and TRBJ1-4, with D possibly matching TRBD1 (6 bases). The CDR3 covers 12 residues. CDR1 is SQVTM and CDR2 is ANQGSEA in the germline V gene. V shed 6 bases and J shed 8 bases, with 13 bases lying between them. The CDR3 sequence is CSVEGGEEKLFF. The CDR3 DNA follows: TGCAGCGTCGAGGGGGGGGAAGAAAAACTGTTTTTT. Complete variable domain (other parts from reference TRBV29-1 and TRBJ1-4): SAVISQKPSRDICQRGTSLTIQCQVDSQVTMMFWYRQQPGQSLTLIATANQGSEATYESGFVIDKFPISRPNLTFSTLTVSNMSPEDSSIYLCSVEGGEEKLFFGSGTQLSVL.

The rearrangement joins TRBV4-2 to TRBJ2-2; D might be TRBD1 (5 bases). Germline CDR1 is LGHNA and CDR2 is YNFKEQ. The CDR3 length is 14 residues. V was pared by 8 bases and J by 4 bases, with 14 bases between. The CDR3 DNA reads TGTGCCAGCTTAACGACAGTCGGCACCGGGGAGCTGTTTTTT. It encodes CASLTTVGTGELFF.

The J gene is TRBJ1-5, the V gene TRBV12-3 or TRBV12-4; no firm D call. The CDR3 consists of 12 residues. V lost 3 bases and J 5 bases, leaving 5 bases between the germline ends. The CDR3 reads CASSFQYQPQHF. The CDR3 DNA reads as TGTGCCAGCAGTTTTCAATATCAGCCCCAGCATTTT.

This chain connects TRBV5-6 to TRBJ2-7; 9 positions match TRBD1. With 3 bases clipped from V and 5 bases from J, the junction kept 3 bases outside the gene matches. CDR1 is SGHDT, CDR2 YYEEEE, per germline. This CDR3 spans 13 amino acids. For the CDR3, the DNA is TGTGCCAGCAGCTGGGACAGGGATCACGAGCAGTACTTC. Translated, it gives CASSWDRDHEQYF. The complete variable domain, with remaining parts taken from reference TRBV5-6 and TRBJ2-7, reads DAGVTQSPTHLIKTRGQQVTLRCSPKSGHDTVSWYQQALGQGPQFIFQYYEEEERQRGNFPDRFSGHQFPNYSSELNVNALLLGDSALYLCASSWDRDHEQYFGPGTRLTVT.

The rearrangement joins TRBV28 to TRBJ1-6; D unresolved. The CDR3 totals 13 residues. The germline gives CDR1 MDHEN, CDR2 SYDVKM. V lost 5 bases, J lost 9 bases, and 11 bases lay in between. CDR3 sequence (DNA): TGTGCCAGCAGTCTTAACCGGGGTTCACCCCTCCACTTT. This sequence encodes CASSLNRGSPLHF.

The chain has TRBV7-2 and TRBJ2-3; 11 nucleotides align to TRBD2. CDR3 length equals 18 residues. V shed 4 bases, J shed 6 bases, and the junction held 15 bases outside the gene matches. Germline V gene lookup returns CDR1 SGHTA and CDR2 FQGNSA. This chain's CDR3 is CASSSLGIAGGRSDTQYF. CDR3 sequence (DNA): TGTGCCAGCAGCTCCCTCGGGATAGCGGGGGGGCGTTCGGATACGCAGTATTTT.

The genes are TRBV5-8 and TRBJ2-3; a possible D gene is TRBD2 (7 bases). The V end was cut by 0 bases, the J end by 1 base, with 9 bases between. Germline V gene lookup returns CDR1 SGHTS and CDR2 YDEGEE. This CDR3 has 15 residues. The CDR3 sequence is CASSLAGGRTDTQYF. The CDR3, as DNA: TGTGCCAGCAGCTTGGCGGGGGGCCGCACAGATACGCAGTATTTT.

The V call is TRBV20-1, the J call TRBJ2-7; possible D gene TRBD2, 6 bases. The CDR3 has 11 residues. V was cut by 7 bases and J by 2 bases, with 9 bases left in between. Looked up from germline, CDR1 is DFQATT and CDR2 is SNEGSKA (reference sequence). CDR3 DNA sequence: TGCAGTGTGCGGGGCCCCTACGAGCAGTACTTC. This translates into CSVRGPYEQYF.

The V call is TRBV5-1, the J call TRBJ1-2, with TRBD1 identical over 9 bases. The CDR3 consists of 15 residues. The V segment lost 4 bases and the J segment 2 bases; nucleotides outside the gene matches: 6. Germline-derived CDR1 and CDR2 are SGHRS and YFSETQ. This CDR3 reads CASSPFGTGNYGYTF. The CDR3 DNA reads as TGCGCCAGCAGCCCGTTTGGGACAGGGAACTATGGCTACACCTTC.